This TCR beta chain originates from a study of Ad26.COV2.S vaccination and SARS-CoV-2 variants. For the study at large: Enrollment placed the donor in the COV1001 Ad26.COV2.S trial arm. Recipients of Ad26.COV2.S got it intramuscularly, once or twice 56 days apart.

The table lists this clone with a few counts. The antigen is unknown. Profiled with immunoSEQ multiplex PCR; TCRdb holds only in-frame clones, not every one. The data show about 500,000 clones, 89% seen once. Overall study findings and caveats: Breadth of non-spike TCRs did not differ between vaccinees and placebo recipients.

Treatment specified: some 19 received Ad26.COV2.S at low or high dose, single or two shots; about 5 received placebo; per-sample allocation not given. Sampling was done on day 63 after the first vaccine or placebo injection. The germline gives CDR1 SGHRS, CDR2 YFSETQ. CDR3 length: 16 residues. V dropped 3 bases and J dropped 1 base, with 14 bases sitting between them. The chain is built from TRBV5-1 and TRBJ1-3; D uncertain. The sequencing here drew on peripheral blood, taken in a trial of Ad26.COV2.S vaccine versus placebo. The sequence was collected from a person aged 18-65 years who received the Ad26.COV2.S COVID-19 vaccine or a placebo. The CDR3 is CASSSGSGRSGNTIYF. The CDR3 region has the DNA TGCGCCAGCAGCTCCGGATCGGGCAGATCTGGAAACACCATATATTTT.